This T cell receptor (beta chain) was sequenced in a study of radiotherapy plus CTLA-4 blockade in lung cancer. The wider study: Objective responses emerged in 15% to 20% of patients, and around 30% attained disease control. Study-level findings and limits: Interferon-beta, together with early blood T cell clone dynamics, reportedly best predicted response. Once radiotherapy plus ipilimumab had been given, TCR clones derived from tumor expanded in blood.

Sequencing used immunoSEQ multiplex PCR; TCRdb keeps in-frame clones, though not all of them. The sample holds tens of thousands of clones; roughly 73% are singletons and the top ten take approximately 3.8%. V was pared by 5 bases and J by 3 bases, with 18 bases between. The CDR3 is 15 residues long. CDR1 is SGHRS and CDR2 is YFSETQ in the germline V gene. Note on this clone: The antigen is unknown.

This chain joins TRBV5-1 and TRBJ2-7; TRBD1 might be the D (6 bases). The source material was peripheral blood, sampled from a patient treated with radiotherapy plus ipilimumab. The TCR comes from a human donor with non-small cell lung cancer who had stable disease on radiotherapy plus ipilimumab. CDR3 in amino acids: CASSFGQGGSYEQYF. The CDR3 region has the DNA TGCGCCAGCAGTTTCGGCCAAGGGGGTAGCTACGAGCAGTACTTC. Filled out from reference TRBV5-1 and TRBJ2-7, the complete variable domain reads KAGVTQTPRYLIKTRGQQVTLSCSPISGHRSVSWYQQTPGQGLQFLFEYFSETQRNKGNFPGRFSGRQFSNSRSEMNVSTLELGDSALYLCASSFGQGGSYEQYFGPGTRLTVT.